Below are 26 T cell receptor beta chains sequenced from a single sample in a study of OX40 agonist ivuxolimab in advanced cancers. Sequenced by immunoSEQ multiplex PCR; TCRdb stores in-frame clones only, minus some. This sample yields roughly 26,000 clones, of which roughly 90% are seen a single time; less than 25% belongs to the top ten. The source was CD4+ or CD8+ T cells sorted from blood, collected in a trial of the OX40 agonist ivuxolimab. The receptors here all came from an adult with an advanced solid tumor such as melanoma, head and neck, liver or kidney cancer.

The chain is built from TRBV4-1 and TRBJ2-7, with TRBD1 as a possible D gene (6 bases). Between the trimmed V and J ends, which lost 0 bases and 7 bases, there was a span of 13 bases. The CDR3 totals 14 residues. Per germline, CDR1 MGHRA and CDR2 YSYEKL. CDR3 bases: TGCGCCAGCAGCCAAGATGCAACAGGGCTTGAGCAGTACTTC. It codes for CASSQDATGLEQYF.

V and J are TRBV27 and TRBJ2-5; 10 bases align to TRBD2. The J segment lost 1 base and the V segment lost 1 base, leaving 6 bases of the junction unmatched. Germline loops: CDR1 MNHEY, CDR2 SMNVEV (reference sequence). This CDR3 spans 17 amino acids. CDR3 residues: CASSLYPSGGSQETQYF. In nucleotides, the CDR3 is TGTGCCAGCAGTTTATATCCTAGCGGGGGATCCCAAGAGACCCAGTACTTC.

This chain joins TRBV5-1 and TRBJ2-2; D perhaps matches TRBD2 (5 bases). The CDR3 runs 14 residues. Trimming took off 4 bases at V and 7 bases at J, with 14 bases between the two ends. Germline assignment: CDR1 SGHRS and CDR2 YFSETQ. The CDR3: CASSPVLSGGELFF. The DNA for the CDR3 is TGCGCCAGCAGCCCGGTCTTGAGCGGCGGGGAGCTGTTTTTT.

The chain links TRBV11-2 to TRBJ2-1, with 13 positions matching TRBD2. From germline, CDR1 is SGHAT and CDR2 FQNNGV. The CDR3 covers 15 residues. Trimming took 6 bases from V and 3 from J; bases not matched to a gene: 2. CDR3 residues: CASRGLAGNYNEQFF. CDR3 bases: TGTGCCAGCAGGGGACTAGCGGGGAACTACAATGAGCAGTTCTTC. Together with reference TRBV11-2 and TRBJ2-1, the CDR3 gives the full variable domain: EAGVAQSPRYKIIEKRQSVAFWCNPISGHATLYWYQQILGQGPKLLIQFQNNGVVDDSQLPKDRFSAERLKGVDSTLKIQPAKLEDSAVYLCASRGLAGNYNEQFFGPGTRLTVL.

V gene TRBV27 combines with J gene TRBJ1-1, with TRBD1 identical over 8 bases. Trimming removed 0 bases from V and 8 bases from J; junction bases left unmatched: 5. CDR1 MNHEY and CDR2 SMNVEV come from the germline V gene (reference sequence). The CDR3 spans 14 residues. The CDR3 loop is CASSLSFRTGEAFF. The CDR3 bases are TGTGCCAGCAGTTTATCCTTTAGGACAGGGGAAGCTTTCTTT.

The rearrangement uses TRBV19 and TRBJ2-5; a possible D gene is TRBD2 (5 bases). Germline CDR1 is LNHDA and CDR2 is SQIVND (reference sequence). This CDR3 is built from 11 residues. Trimming took 4 bases from V and 5 from J, leaving 5 bases between them. This CDR3 reads CASSREETQYF. The CDR3 DNA reads as TGTGCCAGTAGTAGGGAGGAGACCCAGTACTTC.

The chain uses TRBV5-6 and TRBJ1-1; D is unclear. Germline V lookup: CDR1 SGHDT, CDR2 YYEEEE. The CDR3 is 13 amino acids. Trimming pared 0 bases from V and 1 base from J, leaving 4 bases between. The CDR3 DNA is TGTGCCAGCAGCTTGGCCGCGAACACTGAAGCTTTCTTT. This codes for CASSLAANTEAFF.

This clone is termed medium-sized. This chain joins TRBV6-4 and TRBJ1-1; the D gene is possibly TRBD1 (6 bases). The CDR3 covers 14 residues. V gave up 5 bases and J gave up 5 bases, with 15 bases separating them. The germline V gene encodes CDR1 MRHNA and CDR2 SNTAGT. The CDR3 reads CASSTGKEGTEAFF. CDR3 nucleotide sequence: TGTGCCAGCAGTACAGGGAAGGAGGGGACTGAAGCTTTCTTT.

The chain is built from TRBV27 and TRBJ2-7; TRBD1 is a possible D gene (5 bases). The CDR3 is 13 amino acids. The V end lost 5 bases, the J end lost 1 base, and 9 bases lay between the germline ends. Germline-derived CDR1 and CDR2 are MNHEY and SMNVEV (reference sequence). CDR3 nucleotides: TGTGCCAGCAGTCCCCAGGGTTCCTACGAGCAGTACTTC. It is translated as CASSPQGSYEQYF.

The V gene is TRBV6-4, the J gene TRBJ1-1; D ambiguous. The V gene's germline CDR1 is MRHNA and CDR2 SNTAGT. Trimming removed 0 bases from V and 0 bases from J, with 11 bases in between. The CDR3 is 16 amino acids. The CDR3 sequence is CASSDSSVSLNTEAFF. DNA of the CDR3: TGTGCCAGCAGTGACTCTTCGGTCTCTTTGAACACTGAAGCTTTCTTT.

This clone came up once. The rearrangement joins TRBV9 to TRBJ2-5; D gene unclear. Germline-derived CDR1 and CDR2 are SGDLS and YYNGEE. The ends were cut back, 1 base at V and 2 bases at J, with 9 bases in the middle. The CDR3 is 14 amino acids. For the CDR3, the DNA is TGTGCCAGCAGCGTAAGTCTAGATCAAGAGACCCAGTACTTC. It encodes CASSVSLDQETQYF.

The rearrangement uses TRBV14 and TRBJ2-3; no reliable D call. The CDR3 runs to 13 residues. The V gene's germline CDR1 is SGHDN and CDR2 FVKESK. V was pared by 2 bases and J by 2 bases, with 5 bases between. CDR3 sequence reads: CASSQFITDTQYF. CDR3 in DNA: TGTGCCAGCAGCCAATTTATCACAGATACGCAGTATTTT.

On this clone itself: A read error may account for a junction end that differs from germline. The chain combines TRBV10-1 with TRBJ1-5; D is ambiguous. Per the germline V gene, CDR1 is WNHNN and CDR2 is SYGVQD (reference sequence). The CDR3 contains 15 residues. The CDR3 bases are TGCGCCAGCATTGAGGTAGGGCTAAGTAATCAGCCCCAGCATTTT. Encoded protein: CASIEVGLSNQPQHF.

The chain combines TRBV28 with TRBJ1-1; D is perhaps TRBD1 (5 bases). V dropped 2 bases and J dropped 1 base, with 11 bases sitting between them. CDR1 and CDR2 from the germline V gene are MDHEN and SYDVKM. This CDR3 has 15 amino acids. CDR3 in amino acids: CASSLAGPPNTEAFF. CDR3 coding DNA: TGTGCCAGCAGTTTAGCGGGACCTCCGAACACTGAAGCTTTCTTT.

This chain connects TRBV28 to TRBJ2-2; TRBD2 matches 10 bases. The germline V gene has CDR1 MDHEN and CDR2 SYDVKM. The V segment lost 6 bases and the J segment 9 bases; nucleotides outside the gene matches: 19. This CDR3 is 18 amino acids long. Here the CDR3 reads CASSPLGGSGGEYRELFF. The CDR3 DNA is TGTGCCAGCAGCCCCCTGGGGGGAAGCGGGGGGGAGTACCGGGAGCTGTTTTTT.

The chain links TRBV27 to TRBJ1-5, with D perhaps matching TRBD1 (5 bases). The CDR3 loop spans 16 amino acids. Trimming shortened V by 5 bases and J by 1 base, and 15 bases separated the two germline ends. From germline, CDR1 is MNHEY and CDR2 SMNVEV (reference sequence). Here the CDR3 DNA reads TGTGCCAGCAGTGCTACATTTCAGGGAAGCAATCAGCCCCAGCATTTT. It encodes CASSATFQGSNQPQHF.

This chain joins TRBV13 and TRBJ1-5; 9 bases align to TRBD1. Germline lookup yields CDR1 PRHDT and CDR2 FYEKMQ (reference sequence). This CDR3 is 14 amino acids long. The trim removed 3 bases at V and 4 bases at J, leaving 1 base unmatched. The CDR3 bases are TGTGCCAGCAGCTTCGGACAGGGGAATCAGCCCCAGCATTTT. It codes for CASSFGQGNQPQHF.

V is TRBV6-1 and J is TRBJ2-5, with D perhaps matching TRBD1 or TRBD2 (5 bases each). Germline lookup yields CDR1 MNHNS and CDR2 SASEGT. V was shortened by 7 bases and J by 5 bases, with 14 bases between the two germline ends. The CDR3 is made up of 13 amino acids. CDR3 protein: CASTGLEGETQYF. CDR3 DNA sequence: TGTGCCAGCACAGGGCTAGAGGGGGAGACCCAGTACTTC.

V usage is TRBV7-9 and J usage is TRBJ2-1; D call uncertain. Germline CDR1 SEHNR, CDR2 FQNEAQ (reference sequence). The CDR3 has 15 residues. V lost 5 bases to trimming and J lost 4 bases, with 15 bases between them. For the CDR3, the DNA is TGTGCCAGCAGCCCCGGGCCCGCTCCTTACAATGAGCAGTTCTTC. As protein: CASSPGPAPYNEQFF.

The chain combines TRBV7-9 with TRBJ2-3, with TRBD1 identical over 9 bases. V shed 4 bases and J 4 bases; nucleotides not matched to a gene: 9. Germline V gene data show CDR1 as SEHNR and CDR2 as FQNEAQ (reference sequence). The CDR3 has 16 amino acids. Written as DNA, the CDR3 is TGTGCCAGCAGCTCAAACAGGGGGCTGGGACCAGATACGCAGTATTTT. Its translation: CASSSNRGLGPDTQYF.

The CDR3 protein is CASSPRNTDTQYF. CDR3 bases: TGTGCCAGCAGCCCCCGGAACACAGATACGCAGTATTTT. V gene TRBV11-3 combines with J gene TRBJ2-3; D unclear. The V gene's germline CDR1 is SGHNT and CDR2 YENEEA. Trimming cost V 5 bases and J 2 bases, with 8 bases left between them. This CDR3 contains 13 residues.

The rearrangement links TRBV29-1 to TRBJ1-2; a possible D gene is TRBD1 (5 bases). Germline values: CDR1 SQVTM, CDR2 ANQGSEA. This CDR3 is built from 13 residues. Trimming left V 1 base short and J 4 bases short, with 10 bases between. The CDR3 region has the DNA TGCAGCGTTGAAGGAGGGGATGCCTATGGCTACACCTTC. This translates into CSVEGGDAYGYTF.

V usage is TRBV11-2 and J usage is TRBJ2-1, with TRBD2 identical over 9 bases. CDR1 is SGHAT, CDR2 FQNNGV, per germline. After removal of 1 base from V and 9 bases from J, the junction contained 4 bases not matched to a gene. This CDR3 comprises 14 residues. CDR3 bases: TGTGCCAGCAGCTTAGTGGCGGGAGGGGTTGAGCAGTTCTTC. As protein: CASSLVAGGVEQFF.

The rearrangement links TRBV6-1 to TRBJ2-3; perhaps TRBD2 as D (6 bases). The V end lost 4 bases, the J end lost 9 bases, and 14 bases lay between the germline ends. Per germline, CDR1 MNHNS and CDR2 SASEGT. This CDR3 is 13 amino acids long. The CDR3 DNA follows: TGTGCCAGCAGTGCCCCACCGGGACTCACGCAGTATTTT. Amino acid sequence: CASSAPPGLTQYF.

The gene calls are TRBV27 and TRBJ2-7; D may be TRBD1 or TRBD2 (5 bases each). Trimming left V 8 bases short and J 2 bases short, with 16 bases between. The CDR3 has 14 residues. CDR1 is MNHEY and CDR2 is SMNVEV in the germline V gene (reference sequence). DNA for the CDR3: TGTGCCAGCCACACGCAGGGACCTGCCTACGAGCAGTACTTC. It is translated as CASHTQGPAYEQYF.

The chain joins TRBV5-1 to TRBJ2-2; perhaps TRBD2 as D (7 bases). From germline, CDR1 is SGHRS and CDR2 YFSETQ. Between the trimmed V and J ends, which lost 0 bases and 2 bases, there was a span of 14 bases. The CDR3 is 17 amino acids. The CDR3: CASSLDGGGLNTGELFF. In DNA form, the CDR3 reads TGCGCCAGCAGCTTGGATGGCGGGGGCCTCAACACCGGGGAGCTGTTTTTT.